This TCR beta chain originates from a study of technical replicates of blood from a few donors. Per the germline V gene, CDR1 is SNHLY and CDR2 is FYNNEI. V trimming: 5 bases; J trimming: 1 base; junction bases outside the gene matches: 8. The CDR3 has 15 residues. Method: immunoSEQ multiplex PCR; TCRdb's copy keeps in-frame clones and lacks some. The data contain 60,000 to 90,000 clones, 90% to 95% of them singletons. The chain employs TRBV2 and TRBJ2-7; 7 positions match TRBD1. Input material: T cells isolated from PBMCs. The clonotype comes from a human donor in good health. CDR3 protein: CASSSPGQISYEQYF. The CDR3 nucleotides read TGTGCCAGCAGTAGTCCGGGACAGATATCCTACGAGCAGTACTTC.